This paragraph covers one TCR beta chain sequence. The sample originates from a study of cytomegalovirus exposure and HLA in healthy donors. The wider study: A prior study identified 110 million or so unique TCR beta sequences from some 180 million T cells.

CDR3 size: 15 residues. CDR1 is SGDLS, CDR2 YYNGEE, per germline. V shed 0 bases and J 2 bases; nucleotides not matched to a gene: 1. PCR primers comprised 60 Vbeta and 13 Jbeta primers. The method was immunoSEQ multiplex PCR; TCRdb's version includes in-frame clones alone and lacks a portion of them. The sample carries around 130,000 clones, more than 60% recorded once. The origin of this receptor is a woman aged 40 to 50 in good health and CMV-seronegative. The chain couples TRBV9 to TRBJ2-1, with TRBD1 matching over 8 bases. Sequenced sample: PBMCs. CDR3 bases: TGTGCCAGCAGCGTAGCAGGGGGCACCTACAATGAGCAGTTCTTC. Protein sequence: CASSVAGGTYNEQFF.